This T cell receptor (beta chain) was observed in a study of shared T cell receptors in the human thymus. The junction had 5 bases not matched to a gene; V was cut back by 1 base and J by 2 bases. The CDR3 runs 18 residues. The germline V gene encodes CDR1 LGHNT and CDR2 FRNRAP. Assay used: immunoSEQ multiplex PCR; TCRdb lists only in-frame clones, some missing. The table includes some 700,000 clones, 70% to 90% detected once. Separately, the same data were catalogued under a study of human thymus T cells. That publication notes: Gene usage (both V and J) appeared biased in thymic and blood repertoires. A high degree of thymic repertoire overlap among unrelated individuals was reported in related research.

The sample was thymocytes. This receptor was taken from a girl under three years old with a congenital heart defect. The chain links TRBV12-5 to TRBJ2-1; TRBD2 matches 13 bases. The CDR3 region is CASGLEVTSGGAYNEQFF. The CDR3 DNA is TGTGCTAGTGGTTTGGAGGTTACTAGCGGGGGGGCCTACAATGAGCAGTTCTTC. The full variable domain, rest sourced from reference TRBV12-5 and TRBJ2-1, is DARVTQTPRHKVTEMGQEVTMRCQPILGHNTVFWYRQTMMQGLELLAYFRNRAPLDDSGMPKDRFSAEMPDATLATLKIQPSEPRDSAVYFCASGLEVTSGGAYNEQFFGPGTRLTVL.